The subject of this entry is one T cell receptor beta chain. Germline assignment: CDR1 KGHSH and CDR2 LQKENI. Losses at the gene ends were 2 bases for V and 10 bases for J; bases not matched to a gene: 14. CDR3 size: 18 residues. The sample belongs to a study of cytomegalovirus exposure and HLA in healthy donors. Study in general: In a previous analysis, nearly 120 million unique TCR beta sequences were found from 150 million to 200 million T cells. Within the Caucasian-associated ancestry cluster were 65% to 85% of the roughly 380 genotyped donors.

PCR amplification relied on 60 Vbeta primers (plus 13 Jbeta primers). TCRdb's table, derived via immunoSEQ multiplex PCR, lists solely in-frame clones and lacks some. Seen here are roughly 100,000 clones, around four fifths observed once, and the top ten hold approximately 8.6%. The V call is TRBV18, the J call TRBJ1-6; 10 bases align to TRBD1. The receptor comes from a middle-aged woman in good health and CMV-seropositive. Specimen: PBMCs. The CDR3 nucleotides are TGTGCCAGCTCACCAGAGGTCTTAAGGGACAGGGGTTGGTCACCCCTCCACTTT. Translation gives CASSPEVLRDRGWSPLHF.